The 17 T cell receptor beta chains given below trace back to one sample, sequenced in a study of T-cell reconstitution after alpha-beta-depleted transplantation in children (dated by TCRdb to 2015 to 2016). Library preparation used PCR. Sequencing took place on an Illumina HiSeq 2500. Molecular barcoding was employed in the preparation of TCR libraries, with unique molecular identifiers being used to normalize TCRbeta repertoire quantification. In-frame beta chains were kept once TCRdb had trimmed the public reads at Q25 with fastp and called clones with MiXCR. Records with the same CDR3 protein are collapsed into one entry carrying the most frequent genes and DNA. This sample comprises approximately 200,000 distinct CDR3 sequences, 14% to 15% of them detected only once. Of the sample, around 13% falls within the top ten clones. The sequencing used PBMCs from the stem cell graft donor, collected from the stem cell graft. The receptors were sampled from a human donor who donated a stem cell graft to a child with acute lymphoblastic leukemia.

This clonotype was picked up many times. The V gene is TRBV11-1, the J gene TRBJ2-5; D is unresolved. The germline CDR1 and CDR2 sequences are SGHAT and FQDESV (reference sequence). CDR3 length: 13 amino acids. With 4 bases removed from V and 7 bases from J, the gap between germline ends came to 13 bases. CDR3: CASSSVELGTQYF. In DNA, the CDR3 is TGTGCCAGCAGCTCCGTCGAATTGGGGACCCAGTACTTC.

This clonotype was counted a few times. V is TRBV29-1 and J is TRBJ1-1, with a tentative D call TRBD1 (5 bases). Trimming left V 5 bases short and J 6 bases short, with 13 bases between. Germline CDR1 reads SQVTM; CDR2 reads ANQGSEA. The CDR3 sequence is 12 residues long. This CDR3 is CSVLNWGSEAFF. The DNA for the CDR3 is TGCAGCGTTCTGAACTGGGGGTCTGAAGCTTTCTTT.

The chain links TRBV18 to TRBJ2-1; no definite D call. Germline assignment: CDR1 KGHSH and CDR2 LQKENI. With 6 bases removed from V and 5 bases from J, the gap between germline ends came to 11 bases. This CDR3 comprises 13 residues. The CDR3 here is CASSAGLHNEQFF. The CDR3, as DNA: TGTGCCAGCTCGGCTGGCCTCCACAATGAGCAGTTCTTC.

This clonotype was seen repeatedly, ten times or more. The V and J genes are TRBV30 and TRBJ1-2; no reliable D call. The CDR3 totals 15 residues. From germline, CDR1 is GTSNPN and CDR2 SVGIG (reference sequence). Between the trimmed V and J ends, which lost 2 bases and 0 bases, there was a span of 13 bases. The CDR3 region is CAWSRPELANYGYTF. The CDR3 DNA reads as TGTGCCTGGAGTCGCCCCGAATTGGCTAACTATGGCTACACCTTC.

This clonotype was seen a handful of times. CDR3 nucleotides: TGTGCCAGCAGCTTAGCCGCAGGGGGTCACCAGCCCCAGCATTTT. It yields the protein CASSLAAGGHQPQHF. The J gene is TRBJ1-5, the V gene TRBV11-2; 7 bases fit TRBD1. The CDR3 loop spans 15 amino acids. Looked up from germline, CDR1 is SGHAT and CDR2 is FQNNGV. Losses at the gene ends were 1 base for V and 7 bases for J; bases not matched to a gene: 7.

This clonotype was counted at least ten times. This chain uses TRBV12-3 or TRBV12-4 with TRBJ2-7; 7 bases match TRBD1. The CDR3 has 14 residues. The ends lost 6 bases at V and 13 bases at J; junction bases unmatched: 18. The CDR3 coding sequence is TGTGCCAGCAGGTACCCGGGACAGCAGACGGGCCCCTACTTC. Amino acid sequence: CASRYPGQQTGPYF.

This clonotype has at least ten counts. The chain carries TRBV6-1 and TRBJ2-1, with 10 nucleotides matching TRBD2. The V gene's germline CDR1 is MNHNS and CDR2 SASEGT. The CDR3 loop spans 15 amino acids. The V and J ends lost 6 bases and 2 bases, in that order; junction bases with no gene match: 4. The DNA for the CDR3 is TGTGCCAGCAGCTCTAGCGGGAGTCCCTACAATGAGCAGTTCTTC. Translating gives CASSSSGSPYNEQFF.

In its sample, this clonotype was seen many times. The chain recombines TRBV25-1 with TRBJ2-5; a weak D match, TRBD2 (5 bases). The ends were cut back, 1 base at V and 4 bases at J, with 13 bases in the middle. CDR1 is MGHDK and CDR2 is SYGVNS in the germline V gene. The CDR3 runs 15 residues. This CDR3 reads CASSELDVAGETQYF. Written as DNA, the CDR3 is TGTGCCAGCAGTGAATTAGACGTGGCGGGAGAGACCCAGTACTTC.

This clonotype was counted ten times or more. This sequence joins TRBV5-1 and TRBJ1-1; 9 positions match TRBD1. CDR1 is SGHRS and CDR2 is YFSETQ in the germline V gene. The J segment lost 5 bases and the V segment lost 4 bases, leaving 9 bases of the junction unmatched. This CDR3 spans 15 amino acids. CDR3 region: CASSRTGAPRTEAFF. Written as DNA, the CDR3 is TGCGCCAGCAGCCGGACAGGGGCCCCGAGGACTGAAGCTTTCTTT.

Ten or more counts support this clonotype. V usage is TRBV5-1 and J usage is TRBJ2-3; 7 bases match TRBD2. Germline V gives CDR1 SGHRS, CDR2 YFSETQ. The J segment lost 6 bases and the V segment lost 0 bases, leaving 4 bases of the junction unmatched. There are 14 residues in the CDR3. The CDR3 protein is CASSLGLASDTQYF. DNA for the CDR3: TGCGCCAGCAGCTTGGGACTAGCATCGGATACGCAGTATTTT.

This clonotype was counted ten times or more. The CDR3, as DNA: TGCGCCAGCAGCTTGGGGGGAGACAGATACGAGCAGTACTTC. Residues: CASSLGGDRYEQYF. The V call is TRBV5-1, the J call TRBJ2-7; D may correspond to TRBD1 or TRBD2 (5 bases each). Germline loops: CDR1 SGHRS, CDR2 YFSETQ. CDR3 length: 14 amino acids. The ends were cut back, 0 bases at V and 4 bases at J, with 11 bases in the middle.

This clonotype has ten or more counts. This chain links TRBV5-1 with TRBJ2-1; 10 bases are shared with TRBD2. Germline V gene sequence: CDR1 SGHRS, CDR2 YFSETQ. V was clipped by 4 bases and J by 5 bases; unmatched bases: 6. The CDR3 covers 15 residues. CDR3 nucleotide sequence: TGCGCCAGCAGCACTAGCGGGACCTTCCACAATGAGCAGTTCTTC. This translates into CASSTSGTFHNEQFF.

This clonotype was observed at least ten times. This chain connects TRBV4-1 to TRBJ2-4; tentative D call: TRBD2 (5 bases). This CDR3 is 15 amino acids long. Germline V gene sequence: CDR1 MGHRA, CDR2 YSYEKL. V was pared by 3 bases and J by 9 bases, with 18 bases between. CDR3 protein: CASSQIKAALGIQYF. The CDR3 DNA sequence: TGCGCCAGCAGCCAGATCAAAGCGGCCCTGGGCATTCAGTACTTC.

Ten or more counts support this clonotype. This sequence joins TRBV12-3 or TRBV12-4 and TRBJ1-5; no definite D call. The CDR3 covers 13 residues. V was pared by 7 bases and J by 0 bases, with 7 bases between. CDR3 sequence reads: CASMRGSNQPQHF. CDR3 sequence (DNA): TGTGCCAGCATGCGGGGTAGCAATCAGCCCCAGCATTTT.

In its sample, this clonotype was seen many times. The gene calls are TRBV6-5 and TRBJ2-5, with 10 bases matching TRBD1. This CDR3 region has 14 residues. Germline V gene lookup returns CDR1 MNHEY and CDR2 SVGAGI. Trimming took 2 bases from V and 5 from J; bases not matched to a gene: 2. Here the CDR3 DNA reads TGTGCCAGCAGTTACGACAGGGGGCTTGAGACCCAGTACTTC. It translates to CASSYDRGLETQYF.

This clonotype has ten or more counts. The chain uses TRBV29-1 and TRBJ2-2; D might be TRBD2 (5 bases). The CDR3 is 12 residues long. V was shortened by 7 bases and J by 3 bases, with 9 bases between the two germline ends. Germline assignment: CDR1 SQVTM and CDR2 ANQGSEA. The DNA for the CDR3 is TGCAGCGCCGGGGAATACACCGGGGAGCTGTTTTTT. Protein sequence: CSAGEYTGELFF.

This chain uses TRBV5-1 with TRBJ1-1; D remains unclear. V was shortened by 1 base and J by 3 bases, with 10 bases between the two germline ends. CDR1 and CDR2 (germline): SGHRS, YFSETQ. The CDR3 loop spans 14 amino acids. The CDR3 loop is CASSLNVGDTEAFF. For the CDR3, the DNA is TGCGCCAGCAGCTTGAACGTAGGCGACACTGAAGCTTTCTTT.